These T cell receptor beta chains were read from a single sample in a study of blood T cell repertoires in COVID-19. Profiled with immunoSEQ multiplex PCR; TCRdb holds only in-frame clones, not every one. Seen here are about 200,000 clones, approximately 81% observed once, and the top ten hold approximately 5%. The sequencing input was peripheral blood. The receptors originated from a woman aged 80 or older with acute or convalescent COVID-19. The CDR3 runs from the conserved cysteine through the conserved F or W. Each record gives: V gene, clone size, D gene, J gene, CDR3 protein, CDR3 DNA. The D gene is left open where the match is weak. Where a row states a size, it is once, few, many or the class of an expanded clone; other rows omit it.

TRBV28,NA,TRBD1,TRBJ1-1,CAGGDRVGTEAFF,TGTGCCGGCGGGGACAGGGTAGGCACTGAAGCTTTCTTT
TRBV7-2,NA,TRBD1,TRBJ1-2,CASSLSGRGRDGYTF,TGTGCCAGCAGCTTATCAGGCAGGGGGCGCGATGGCTACACCTTC
TRBV29-1,NA,TRBD1,TRBJ1-1,CSASGQGHTEAFF,TGCAGCGCATCGGGACAGGGACACACTGAAGCTTTCTTT
TRBV10-2,NA,TRBD1,TRBJ1-2,CASSVETGTGFPNYGYTF,TGCGCCAGCAGTGTGGAAACCGGGACAGGTTTTCCCAACTATGGCTACACCTTC
TRBV24-1,NA,NA,TRBJ1-2,CATSDRTGRGYTF,TGTGCCACCAGTGATCGAACAGGGCGCGGCTACACCTTC
TRBV6-6,NA,NA,TRBJ1-2,CASSSQWYNYGYTF,TGTGCCAGCAGTAGTCAGTGGTACAACTATGGCTACACCTTC
TRBV5-1,NA,NA,TRBJ1-1,CASSLEAGLTEAFF,TGCGCCAGCAGCTTGGAGGCAGGGCTCACTGAAGCTTTCTTT
TRBV9,NA,TRBD2,TRBJ2-1,CASSVMAGLAVEQFF,TGTGCCAGCAGCGTAATGGCGGGACTAGCTGTTGAGCAGTTCTTC
TRBV7-2,NA,TRBD1,TRBJ2-7,CASRYRDSRYYEQYF,TGTGCCAGCAGGTACCGGGACAGTAGGTACTACGAGCAGTACTTC
TRBV29-1,NA,TRBD2,TRBJ2-7,CSILLAGVREQYF,TGCAGCATACTATTAGCGGGAGTCCGAGAGCAGTACTTC
TRBV5-6,once,TRBD1,TRBJ2-1,CASSLRGQVTGNEQFF,TGTGCCAGCAGCCTCCGGGGACAGGTAACAGGAAATGAGCAGTTCTTC
TRBV4-3,NA,TRBD1,TRBJ2-5,CASSQEPPQGADETQYF,TGCGCCAGCAGCCAAGAACCCCCCCAGGGGGCGGATGAGACCCAGTACTTC
TRBV7-8,NA,NA,TRBJ2-1,CASSLYFEQFF,TGTGCCAGCAGCCTCTATTTTGAGCAGTTCTTC
TRBV3-1/TRBV3-2,NA,NA,TRBJ1-1,CASSQDLREAFF,TGTGCCAGCAGCCAAGATCTTCGTGAAGCTTTCTTT
TRBV7-2,few,TRBD1,TRBJ2-7,CASTRGQAFSHEQYF,TGTGCCAGCACCCGCGGACAGGCGTTCTCCCACGAGCAGTACTTC
TRBV19,NA,NA,TRBJ1-4,CASSIGDGRLEKLFF,TGTGCCAGTAGTATCGGTGATGGGCGCTTAGAAAAACTGTTTTTT
TRBV13,NA,NA,TRBJ2-7,CASSLYDREQYF,TGTGCCAGCAGCCTCTACGACAGGGAGCAGTACTTC
TRBV18,NA,NA,TRBJ2-7,CASSPATGYEQYF,TGTGCCAGCTCACCAGCGACAGGCTACGAGCAGTACTTC
TRBV3-1/TRBV3-2,NA,NA,TRBJ1-1,CASSQVPGIAEAFF,TGTGCCAGCAGCCAAGTACCGGGGATCGCTGAAGCTTTCTTT
TRBV28,NA,NA,TRBJ2-4,CATQSPGNAKNIQYF,TGTGCCACCCAATCCCCCGGTAATGCCAAAAACATTCAGTACTTC
TRBV19,NA,NA,TRBJ2-4,CASSIWGEKGQNIQYF,TGTGCCAGTAGTATTTGGGGGGAGAAGGGCCAAAACATTCAGTACTTC
TRBV7-2,NA,NA,TRBJ1-2,CASSLGQEVYGYTF,TGTGCCAGCAGCTTAGGACAGGAGGTCTATGGCTACACCTTC
TRBV10-2,NA,TRBD2,TRBJ2-5,CASGWETSGDQETQYF,TGCGCCAGCGGGTGGGAGACTAGCGGGGATCAAGAGACCCAGTACTTC
TRBV11-2,NA,TRBD2,TRBJ2-1,CASSRDGLAPYNEQFF,TGTGCCAGCAGCCGTGACGGACTAGCGCCGTACAATGAGCAGTTCTTC
TRBV18,NA,TRBD1,TRBJ1-1,CASSGQGRGTEAFF,TGTGCCAGCTCAGGACAGGGGCGAGGCACTGAAGCTTTCTTT
TRBV12-5,NA,NA,TRBJ1-6,CASGLAHPRGLGNSPLHF,TGTGCTAGTGGTTTGGCCCACCCTAGAGGGCTCGGGAATTCACCCCTCCACTTT
TRBV29-1,NA,TRBD1,TRBJ2-3,CSVDRGTDTQYF,TGCAGCGTAGACAGGGGAACGGATACGCAGTATTTT
TRBV7-2,NA,TRBD2,TRBJ2-7,CASSLRGGYEQYF,TGTGCCAGCAGCTTACGGGGGGGCTACGAGCAGTACTTC
TRBV5-1,NA,NA,TRBJ1-1,CASSRGGEGSAEAFF,TGCGCCAGCAGCAGGGGAGGGGAAGGTTCTGCTGAAGCTTTCTTT
TRBV28,many,TRBD1,TRBJ1-6,CASSLGVVGGQGHHF,TGTGCCAGCAGTTTAGGAGTGGTAGGGGGACAGGGGCACCACTTT
TRBV11-2,NA,TRBD1,TRBJ1-1,CASSLDRGLLSEAFF,TGTGCCAGCAGCTTAGACAGGGGGCTCTTGAGTGAAGCTTTCTTT
TRBV6-5,few,TRBD2,TRBJ2-2,CARSYGGGTRAGELFF,TGTGCCCGCAGTTACGGGGGGGGCACGAGGGCCGGGGAGCTGTTTTTT
TRBV7-9,NA,TRBD1,TRBJ2-1,CASSSGTESYNEQFF,TGTGCCAGCAGCTCCGGGACAGAGTCTTACAATGAGCAGTTCTTC
TRBV7-2,NA,NA,TRBJ2-7,CASSLNRPYEQYF,TGTGCCAGCAGCTTGAACAGGCCGTACGAGCAGTACTTC
TRBV7-2,NA,NA,TRBJ1-4,CASSRFTTNEKLFF,TGTGCCAGCAGCCGTTTTACAACTAATGAAAAACTGTTTTTT
TRBV5-6,NA,NA,TRBJ1-3,CASSKFGGGNTIYF,TGTGCCAGCAGCAAGTTCGGAGGTGGAAACACCATATATTTT
TRBV5-1,NA,TRBD1,TRBJ2-7,CASSFQTGVPNEQYF,TGCGCCAGCAGCTTCCAAACAGGGGTTCCGAACGAGCAGTACTTC
TRBV5-1,NA,NA,TRBJ1-6,CASSLPGRGDNSPLHF,TGCGCCAGCAGCTTACCGGGACGGGGGGATAATTCACCCCTCCACTTT
TRBV28,NA,NA,TRBJ2-7,CASAIRDFYEQYF,TGTGCCAGCGCCATACGCGACTTCTACGAGCAGTACTTC
TRBV6-6,once,NA,TRBJ1-6,CASSFDRSEYSPLHF,TGTGCCAGCAGCTTCGACAGGTCTGAGTATTCACCCCTCCACTTT
TRBV9,NA,TRBD2,TRBJ2-3,CASSPSGSGTDTQYF,TGTGCCAGCAGCCCTAGCGGGAGTGGGACAGATACGCAGTATTTT
TRBV28,NA,NA,TRBJ1-5,CASSFQGGQPQHF,TGTGCCAGCAGTTTCCAGGGCGGTCAGCCCCAGCATTTT
TRBV4-3,NA,NA,TRBJ1-5,CASSQGIGGSWPQPQHF,TGCGCCAGCAGCCAAGGGATCGGGGGATCCTGGCCTCAGCCCCAGCATTTT
TRBV19,NA,NA,TRBJ1-5,CASSSGGDAIPGNLQHF,TGTGCCAGTAGTTCCGGGGGGGACGCCATTCCAGGGAACCTACAGCATTTT